The sequence of this T cell receptor beta chain was determined in a study of Graves' ophthalmopathy and Graves' hyperthyroidism. Germline CDR1 reads SGHNT; CDR2 reads YYREEE (reference sequence). CDR3 size: 16 residues. V gave up 1 base and J gave up 1 base; unmatched junction bases: 7. Amplification targeted the TCR beta CDR3 regions, with RNA transcripts as the source material. RT-PCR was first run with HTBI primers, then multiplex PCR in a second round. TCRdb analysed the multiplex PCR reads with MiXCR anew, one entry per CDR3 protein. Counted here are hundreds of thousands of distinct CDR3 sequences, around 42% occurring once; the ten biggest clones make up approximately 44%. This clonotype came up a few times.

The J gene is TRBJ2-7, the V gene TRBV5-4; TRBD2 matches 8 bases. Input material: peripheral blood. The TCR sequence derives from an adult man with Graves' ophthalmopathy. The CDR3 loop reads CASSLSYGRDSYEQYF. CDR3 nucleotides: TGTGCCAGCAGCTTGTCTTACGGGAGGGATTCCTACGAGCAGTACTTC.